These 16 T cell receptor beta chains came from one sample sequenced in a study of T cells in Graves' hyperthyroidism and ophthalmopathy. Amplified TCR beta CDR3 regions came from RNA transcripts. HTBI primers drove first-round RT-PCR of the TCR CDR3. From the multiplex PCR reads, TCRdb called clonotypes with MiXCR, one entry per CDR3 protein. The sample records 800,000 or so distinct CDR3 sequences, over 35% being singletons. Sequenced: blood. The receptors stem from a man between 18 and 29 years old with Graves' hyperthyroidism.

This clonotype was counted only a few times. This chain links TRBV5-1 with TRBJ2-7; no firm D call. Trimming cost V 4 bases and J 5 bases, with 13 bases left between them. Germline loops: CDR1 SGHRS, CDR2 YFSETQ. CDR3 length: 13 amino acids. The CDR3 sequence is CASSGTSSDEQYF. The CDR3 nucleotides are TGCGCCAGCAGCGGAACGTCTTCCGACGAGCAGTACTTC. Combining the CDR3 with reference TRBV5-1 and TRBJ2-7 gives the whole variable domain KAGVTQTPRYLIKTRGQQVTLSCSPISGHRSVSWYQQTPGQGLQFLFEYFSETQRNKGNFPGRFSGRQFSNSRSEMNVSTLELGDSALYLCASSGTSSDEQYFGPGTRLTVT.

This clonotype was found many times. This sequence joins TRBV10-3 and TRBJ1-5; D ambiguous. CDR1 ENHRY and CDR2 SYGVKD come from the germline V gene. The V and J ends lost 5 bases and 0 bases respectively, with 8 bases between them. The length of the CDR3 is 14 residues. The CDR3 nucleotides are TGTGCCATCAGTACCCAGGATAGCAATCAGCCCCAGCATTTT. It translates to CAISTQDSNQPQHF.

This clonotype has at least ten counts. This sequence joins TRBV2 and TRBJ1-5; D might be TRBD1 (5 bases). Germline values: CDR1 SNHLY, CDR2 FYNNEI. Trimming took 6 bases from V and 0 from J, leaving 12 bases between them. This CDR3 has 15 amino acids. The CDR3 reads CASRGTGHSNQPQHF. CDR3 in DNA: TGTGCCAGCAGAGGGACGGGTCATAGCAATCAGCCCCAGCATTTT.

This clonotype was observed at least ten times. CDR3 bases: TGTGCCAGCAGCACAGGGTTATCCTACGAGCAGTACTTC. Translating it yields CASSTGLSYEQYF. The chain recombines TRBV19 with TRBJ2-7; TRBD1 might be the D (6 bases). V lost 9 bases, J lost 1 base, and 13 bases lay in between. CDR1 LNHDA and CDR2 SQIVND come from the germline V gene (reference sequence). The CDR3 totals 13 residues.

As regards this clonotype: At one end, the junction sequence differs from germline, possibly due to a read error. The chain combines TRBV6-1 with TRBJ2-7; maybe TRBD2 (7 bases). Germline-derived CDR1 and CDR2 are MNHNS and SASEGT. The length of the CDR3 is 13 residues. The CDR3 loop is CASSQGGDYEQCF. Written as DNA, the CDR3 is TGTGCCAGCAGCCAAGGGGGGGATTACGAGCAGTGCTTC.

In this sample, this clonotype turned up many times. The chain carries TRBV25-1 and TRBJ2-5; unclear D gene. V lost 2 bases to trimming and J lost 5 bases, with 3 bases between them. This CDR3 contains 11 residues. Germline V CDR1 and CDR2: MGHDK, SYGVNS. CDR3 sequence: CASSELETQYF. The CDR3 DNA is TGTGCCAGCAGTGAACTCGAGACCCAGTACTTC.

This clonotype was seen more than once but under ten times. The J gene is TRBJ2-7, the V gene TRBV7-9; D is ambiguous. Germline assignment: CDR1 SEHNR and CDR2 FQNEAQ (reference sequence). Trimming shortened V by 5 bases and J by 0 bases, and 11 bases separated the two germline ends. CDR3 length: 14 residues. CDR3 sequence (DNA): TGTGCCAGCAGCCCGACCTCTCGCTCCTACGAGCAGTACTTC. Translation gives CASSPTSRSYEQYF. Full variable domain (outside the CDR3, taken from reference TRBV7-9 and TRBJ2-7): DTGVSQNPRHKITKRGQNVTFRCDPISEHNRLYWYRQTLGQGPEFLTYFQNEAQLEKSRLLSDRFSAERPKGSFSTLEIQRTEQGDSAMYLCASSPTSRSYEQYFGPGTRLTVT.

This clonotype was recorded a few times. The chain recombines TRBV7-2 with TRBJ2-7; TRBD1 might be the D (5 bases). Looked up from germline, CDR1 is SGHTA and CDR2 is FQGNSA. V gave up 0 bases and J gave up 5 bases, with 11 bases separating them. This CDR3 has 14 residues. The CDR3 loop is CASSLAQALHEQYF. The CDR3 region has the DNA TGTGCCAGCAGCTTAGCACAGGCCCTACACGAGCAGTACTTC.

This clonotype showed up many times. The CDR3 protein is CSAREGPYSNQPQHF. In nucleotides, the CDR3 is TGCAGTGCTAGAGAAGGGCCTTATAGCAATCAGCCCCAGCATTTT. The rearrangement joins TRBV20-1 to TRBJ1-5; no clear D gene. The CDR3 runs 15 residues. Germline V gene data show CDR1 as DFQATT and CDR2 as SNEGSKA (reference sequence). Deletions cut 0 bases from V and 0 bases from J, with 9 bases between.

There are many counts of this clonotype. The chain joins TRBV29-1 to TRBJ2-7; TRBD2 matches 11 bases. Germline assignment: CDR1 SQVTM and CDR2 ANQGSEA. This CDR3 contains 12 residues. V shed 7 bases and J 4 bases; nucleotides not matched to a gene: 3. The CDR3 spells CSAGTSGYEQYF. CDR3 DNA sequence: TGCAGCGCCGGGACTAGCGGATACGAGCAGTACTTC.

V and J are TRBV5-1 and TRBJ2-2; 13 nucleotides line up with TRBD2. Germline-derived CDR1 and CDR2 are SGHRS and YFSETQ. The CDR3 totals 18 residues. Unmatched junction bases numbered 8, after V lost 5 bases and J lost 1 base. Here the CDR3 DNA reads TGCGCCAGCAGGTCCGGGACTAGCGGGATCCAGAACACCGGGGAGCTGTTTTTT. As protein: CASRSGTSGIQNTGELFF.

The V gene is TRBV20-1, the J gene TRBJ1-1; the D is unclear. The CDR3 contains 13 residues. V gave up 5 bases and J gave up 8 bases, with 18 bases separating them. Germline V gene data show CDR1 as DFQATT and CDR2 as SNEGSKA (reference sequence). The CDR3 here is CSASVKGKGEAFF. CDR3 DNA sequence: TGCAGTGCTTCAGTAAAAGGGAAAGGAGAAGCTTTCTTT.

At least ten counts were recorded for this clonotype. This chain connects TRBV15 to TRBJ2-5; the D gene is possibly TRBD1 (5 bases). Per the germline V gene, CDR1 is LNHNV and CDR2 is YYDKDF (reference sequence). Trimming stripped 1 base from V and 2 bases from J, with 11 bases between. This CDR3 spans 15 amino acids. The CDR3, as DNA: TGTGCCACCAGCAGAGGCCCAGGGTTACAAGAGACCCAGTACTTC. It specifies CATSRGPGLQETQYF. Drawing the rest from reference TRBV15 and TRBJ2-5, the complete variable domain is DAMVIQNPRYQVTQFGKPVTLSCSQTLNHNVMYWYQQKSSQAPKLLFHYYDKDFNNEADTPDNFQSRRPNTSFCFLDIRSPGLGDTAMYLCATSRGPGLQETQYFGPGTRLLVL.

This clonotype has a handful of counts. The chain employs TRBV19 and TRBJ2-5; 8 bases line up with TRBD2. This CDR3 contains 13 residues. The J segment lost 7 bases and the V segment lost 6 bases, leaving 7 bases of the junction unmatched. In germline, CDR1 is LNHDA, CDR2 SQIVND (reference sequence). The CDR3 sequence is CASSSGTRGTQYF. The CDR3 DNA follows: TGTGCCAGTAGCTCCGGGACTAGGGGGACCCAGTACTTC.

This clonotype showed up many times. The chain joins TRBV25-1 to TRBJ1-2, with D possibly matching TRBD1 (5 bases). This CDR3 comprises 12 residues. Germline V gene sequence: CDR1 MGHDK, CDR2 SYGVNS. V lost 5 bases, J lost 8 bases, and 12 bases lay in between. CDR3 DNA sequence: TGTGCCAGCAGTCGCAGGGCTTGGGGCTACACCTTC. This translates into CASSRRAWGYTF.

The sample holds many counts of this clonotype. V gene TRBV7-9 combines with J gene TRBJ2-5; 9 bases match TRBD1. J lost 2 bases, V lost 4 bases, and 5 bases had no gene match. The germline V gene has CDR1 SEHNR and CDR2 FQNEAQ (reference sequence). This CDR3 region has 15 residues. The CDR3 reads CASSCRGQGQETQYF. The CDR3 bases are TGTGCCAGCAGCTGCCGCGGACAGGGGCAAGAGACCCAGTACTTC. Full variable domain (outside the CDR3, taken from reference TRBV7-9 and TRBJ2-5): DTGVSQNPRHKITKRGQNVTFRCDPISEHNRLYWYRQTLGQGPEFLTYFQNEAQLEKSRLLSDRFSAERPKGSFSTLEIQRTEQGDSAMYLCASSCRGQGQETQYFGPGTRLLVL.